This passage covers 23 T cell receptor beta chains from one sample sequenced in a study of blood T cell repertoires in COVID-19. Sequencing used immunoSEQ multiplex PCR; TCRdb keeps in-frame clones, though not all of them. The table lists about 200,000 clones, 80% to 90% of them singletons. The specimen was peripheral blood. All receptors derive from a man aged 50 to 60 with active or convalescent COVID-19.

The V call is TRBV19, the J call TRBJ2-3; 9 bases line up with TRBD2. With 7 bases clipped from V and 3 bases from J, the junction kept 8 bases outside the gene matches. From germline, CDR1 is LNHDA and CDR2 SQIVND (reference sequence). CDR3 length: 15 amino acids. CDR3 nucleotide sequence: TGTGCCAGTAATCGAGCGGGGGGAAGGACAGATACGCAGTATTTT. Protein sequence: CASNRAGGRTDTQYF. Combining the CDR3 with reference TRBV19 and TRBJ2-3 gives the whole variable domain DGGITQSPKYLFRKEGQNVTLSCEQNLNHDAMYWYRQDPGQGLRLIYYSQIVNDFQKGDIAEGYSVSREKKESFPLTVTSAQKNPTAFYLCASNRAGGRTDTQYFGPGTRLTVL.

This chain connects TRBV9 to TRBJ2-3, with a tentative D call TRBD1 (6 bases). Germline V gene data show CDR1 as SGDLS and CDR2 as YYNGEE. This CDR3 contains 14 residues. Trimming took 4 bases from V and 3 from J, leaving 12 bases between them. CDR3 in amino acids: CASSITQGTDTQYF. CDR3 nucleotides: TGTGCCAGCAGCATCACACAGGGAACAGATACGCAGTATTTT.

J is TRBJ2-1 and V is TRBV5-6; no clear D. The CDR3 loop spans 13 amino acids. Trimming took off 1 base at V and 5 bases at J, with 7 bases between the two ends. The germline V gene encodes CDR1 SGHDT and CDR2 YYEEEE. The CDR3: CASSLSPHNEQFF. The CDR3 nucleotides read TGTGCCAGCAGCTTGAGCCCACACAATGAGCAGTTCTTC.

This clone appeared a few times. The rearrangement uses TRBV7-9 and TRBJ1-2; no clear D gene. V was cut by 5 bases and J by 8 bases, with 15 bases left in between. Per the germline V gene, CDR1 is SEHNR and CDR2 is FQNEAQ (reference sequence). The CDR3 is 13 amino acids. Here the CDR3 DNA reads TGTGCCAGCAGCCAAGGACGGACTTTAGGCTACACCTTC. Translated, it gives CASSQGRTLGYTF.

The chain carries TRBV6-2 or TRBV6-3 and TRBJ2-2; 8 bases agree with TRBD2. Germline values: CDR1 MNHEY, CDR2 SVGEGT. This CDR3 comprises 17 residues. The junction had 12 bases not matched to a gene; V was cut back by 6 bases and J by 3 bases. CDR3 residues: CASSPARGGEDTGELFF. CDR3 coding DNA: TGTGCCAGCAGCCCCGCCCGGGGGGGCGAGGACACCGGGGAGCTGTTTTTT.

DNA of the CDR3: TGTGCCAGCCCTGGGGCGATCGTCCCGGCTCTTGCTAGCACAGATACGCAGTATTTT. Translation: CASPGAIVPALASTDTQYF. The chain couples TRBV5-8 to TRBJ2-3; tentative D call: TRBD1 (5 bases). CDR1 is SGHTS and CDR2 is YDEGEE in the germline V gene. This CDR3 contains 19 residues. Deletions cut 7 bases from V and 0 bases from J, with 27 bases between. The entire variable domain, with the rest obtained from reference TRBV5-8 and TRBJ2-3, is as follows: EAGVTQSPTHLIKTRGQQATLRCSPISGHTSVYWYQQALGLGLQFLLWYDEGEERNRGNFPPRFSGRQFPNYSSELNVNALELEDSALYLCASPGAIVPALASTDTQYFGPGTRLTVL.

The gene calls are TRBV4-2 and TRBJ2-3, with a weak D call TRBD1 (6 bases). With 1 base removed from V and 2 bases from J, the gap between germline ends came to 16 bases. This CDR3 region has 17 residues. Germline V gives CDR1 LGHNA, CDR2 YNFKEQ. Here the CDR3 DNA reads TGTGCCAGCAGCCAAGTACCGACAGGTACCTTCACAGATACGCAGTATTTT. Its translation is CASSQVPTGTFTDTQYF.

The chain combines TRBV4-2 with TRBJ2-2; TRBD2 agrees at 7 bases. There are 15 residues in the CDR3. V lost 3 bases to trimming and J lost 2 bases; unmatched junction nucleotides: 3. The V gene's germline CDR1 is LGHNA and CDR2 YNFKEQ. The CDR3 region is CASSQSGVNTGELFF. The CDR3 region has the DNA TGTGCCAGCAGCCAGAGCGGGGTCAACACCGGGGAGCTGTTTTTT.

The chain recombines TRBV12-3 or TRBV12-4 with TRBJ2-5; 7 bases fit TRBD1. CDR3 length: 13 residues. With 6 bases clipped from V and 0 bases from J, the junction kept 1 base outside the gene matches. The CDR3 loop is CASRGQYQETQYF. The CDR3 DNA reads TGTGCCAGCAGGGGACAGTACCAAGAGACCCAGTACTTC.

The chain joins TRBV7-2 to TRBJ2-1; D possibly corresponds to TRBD2 (5 bases). The CDR3 runs 15 residues. Germline V gives CDR1 SGHTA, CDR2 FQGNSA. The ends were cut back, 5 bases at V and 4 bases at J, with 15 bases in the middle. The CDR3 protein is CASSPHREGYNEQFF. The CDR3 coding sequence is TGTGCCAGCAGCCCCCACCGGGAAGGGTACAATGAGCAGTTCTTC. The full variable domain, completed using reference TRBV7-2 and TRBJ2-1, is GAGVSQSPSNKVTEKGKDVELRCDPISGHTALYWYRQSLGQGLEFLIYFQGNSAPDKSGLPSDRFSAERTGGSVSTLTIQRTQQEDSAVYLCASSPHREGYNEQFFGPGTRLTVL.

V is TRBV11-2 and J is TRBJ2-1, with D possibly TRBD2 on 6 matching bases. Germline V gene lookup returns CDR1 SGHAT and CDR2 FQNNGV. Trimming removed 1 base at V and 0 bases at J, with 13 bases between. CDR3 length: 17 residues. DNA of the CDR3: TGTGCCAGCAGCTTAGGAGGAGGGAGTACCTCCTACAATGAGCAGTTCTTC. Protein: CASSLGGGSTSYNEQFF.

V gene TRBV7-2 combines with J gene TRBJ2-3, with D maybe TRBD1 (5 bases). Germline-derived CDR1 and CDR2 are SGHTA and FQGNSA. This CDR3 has 14 amino acids. V lost 5 bases to trimming and J lost 3 bases, with 12 bases between them. The CDR3 DNA sequence: TGTGCCAGCAGCCGGTACCAGGGAACAGATACGCAGTATTTT. Amino acid sequence: CASSRYQGTDTQYF.

This clone was seen once. The rearrangement links TRBV15 to TRBJ2-1; 9 bases match TRBD1. Germline V gives CDR1 LNHNV, CDR2 YYDKDF (reference sequence). V trimming: 1 base; J trimming: 4 bases; junction bases outside the gene matches: 2. This CDR3 has 15 residues. For the CDR3, the DNA is TGTGCCACCAGCAGAGGGGACAGGGATTACAATGAGCAGTTCTTC. Translating gives CATSRGDRDYNEQFF.

V is TRBV7-9 and J is TRBJ1-4, with D possibly being TRBD1 (6 bases). Trimming removed 4 bases at V and 5 bases at J, with 14 bases between. There are 15 residues in the CDR3. CDR1 and CDR2 (germline): SEHNR, FQNEAQ (reference sequence). The CDR3 DNA sequence: TGTGCCAGCAGCTCCCCCCGTGGGGGCAATGAAAAACTGTTTTTT. Its protein product is CASSSPRGGNEKLFF. The whole variable domain, filled in from reference TRBV7-9 and TRBJ1-4, reads DTGVSQNPRHKITKRGQNVTFRCDPISEHNRLYWYRQTLGQGPEFLTYFQNEAQLEKSRLLSDRFSAERPKGSFSTLEIQRTEQGDSAMYLCASSSPRGGNEKLFFGSGTQLSVL.

The V and J genes are TRBV7-2 and TRBJ2-5, with 8 positions matching TRBD2. The CDR3 sequence is 17 residues long. In germline, CDR1 is SGHTA, CDR2 FQGNSA. The V gene end was trimmed by 5 bases and the J gene end by 5 bases; junction bases not matched to a gene: 16. The CDR3 DNA reads as TGTGCCAGCAGCCCGGGGACTAGTTTTTTACCTTTGGAGACCCAGTACTTC. It specifies CASSPGTSFLPLETQYF.

The chain has TRBV10-3 and TRBJ1-6; 8 bases fit TRBD1. This CDR3 region has 18 residues. CDR1 and CDR2 from the germline V gene are ENHRY and SYGVKD. V trimming: 0 bases; J trimming: 2 bases; junction bases outside the gene matches: 6. In DNA, the CDR3 is TGTGCCATCAGTGAGTCGGCTCCAGGGGGCACCTATAATTCACCCCTCCACTTT. It yields the protein CAISESAPGGTYNSPLHF.

The sample holds a few counts of this clone. The rearrangement joins TRBV4-1 to TRBJ1-1; 8 bases agree with TRBD1. Germline lookup yields CDR1 MGHRA and CDR2 YSYEKL. The CDR3 is 13 residues long. The ends lost 2 bases at V and 6 bases at J; junction bases unmatched: 2. The CDR3: CASSQPDRAEAFF. CDR3 nucleotide sequence: TGCGCCAGCAGCCAACCGGACAGGGCTGAAGCTTTCTTT.

This clone was observed a few times. The genes are TRBV19 and TRBJ1-5; 8 nucleotides match TRBD1. CDR3 size: 19 residues. CDR1 LNHDA and CDR2 SQIVND come from the germline V gene (reference sequence). V shed 1 base, J shed 6 bases, and the junction held 17 bases outside the gene matches. The CDR3 loop is CASSIVAATDRVVRQPQHF. The CDR3 coding sequence is TGTGCCAGTAGTATAGTGGCTGCTACGGACAGGGTGGTCCGTCAGCCCCAGCATTTT.

This clone has only a few counts. V usage is TRBV5-1 and J usage is TRBJ2-1, with 12 bases aligning to TRBD2. This CDR3 has 17 amino acids. Germline lookup yields CDR1 SGHRS and CDR2 YFSETQ. V gave up 4 bases and J gave up 5 bases; unmatched junction bases: 10. CDR3 coding DNA: TGCGCCAGCAGCGCTAGACTAGCGGGGGTGCAAAACAATGAGCAGTTCTTC. Translated, it gives CASSARLAGVQNNEQFF.

The gene calls are TRBV2 and TRBJ1-6; no clear D gene. CDR1 is SNHLY, CDR2 FYNNEI, per germline. The CDR3 runs to 16 residues. Trimming removed 1 base at V and 0 bases at J, with 7 bases between. The CDR3 sequence: CASSEVHGSYNSPLHF. DNA of the CDR3: TGTGCCAGCAGTGAAGTTCACGGCTCCTATAATTCACCCCTCCACTTT.

This chain joins TRBV20-1 and TRBJ1-4; D is unclear. The CDR3 has 12 amino acids. Trimming took 3 bases from V and 6 from J, leaving 8 bases between them. Germline V CDR1 and CDR2: DFQATT, SNEGSKA (reference sequence). CDR3 loop: CSASGQDEKLFF. CDR3 nucleotide sequence: TGCAGTGCTAGTGGTCAGGATGAAAAACTGTTTTTT.

The chain couples TRBV5-4 to TRBJ2-3; TRBD1 agrees at 10 bases. The CDR3 extends over 15 amino acids. The germline CDR1 and CDR2 sequences are SGHNT and YYREEE (reference sequence). V trimming: 4 bases; J trimming: 2 bases; junction bases outside the gene matches: 4. CDR3 bases: TGTGCCAGCAGCAGGGACAGGGGTTTCACAGATACGCAGTATTTT. It yields the protein CASSRDRGFTDTQYF.

The J gene is TRBJ1-3, the V gene TRBV6-6; TRBD1 matches 7 bases. The germline gives CDR1 MNHNY, CDR2 SVGAGI (reference sequence). J lost 0 bases, V lost 5 bases, and 7 bases had no gene match. This CDR3 spans 16 amino acids. The CDR3 loop is CASSRKWTGSGNTIYF. CDR3 coding DNA: TGTGCCAGCAGTCGAAAATGGACAGGCTCTGGAAACACCATATATTTT.